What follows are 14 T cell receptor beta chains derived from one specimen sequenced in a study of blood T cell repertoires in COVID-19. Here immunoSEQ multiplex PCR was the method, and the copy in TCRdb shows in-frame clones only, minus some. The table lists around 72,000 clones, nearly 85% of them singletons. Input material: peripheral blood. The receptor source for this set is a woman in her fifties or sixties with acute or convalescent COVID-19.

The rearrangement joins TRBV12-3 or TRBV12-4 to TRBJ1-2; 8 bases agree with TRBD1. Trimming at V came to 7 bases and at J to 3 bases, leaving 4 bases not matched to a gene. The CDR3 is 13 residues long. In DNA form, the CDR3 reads TGTGCCAGCACCTGGACAGGGTACTATGGCTACACCTTC. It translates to CASTWTGYYGYTF.

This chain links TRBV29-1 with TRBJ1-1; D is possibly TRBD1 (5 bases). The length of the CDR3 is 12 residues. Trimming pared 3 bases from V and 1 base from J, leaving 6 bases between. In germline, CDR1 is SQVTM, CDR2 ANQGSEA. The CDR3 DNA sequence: TGCAGCGTTGAGACAGAGAACACTGAAGCTTTCTTT. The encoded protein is CSVETENTEAFF.

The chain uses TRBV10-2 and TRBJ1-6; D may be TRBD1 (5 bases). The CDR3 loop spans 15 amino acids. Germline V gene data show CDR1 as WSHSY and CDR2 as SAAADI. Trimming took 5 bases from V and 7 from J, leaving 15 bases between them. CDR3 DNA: TGCGCCAGCAGTTCCGTGGGGGGTTTGAATTCACCCCTCCACTTT. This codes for CASSSVGGLNSPLHF.

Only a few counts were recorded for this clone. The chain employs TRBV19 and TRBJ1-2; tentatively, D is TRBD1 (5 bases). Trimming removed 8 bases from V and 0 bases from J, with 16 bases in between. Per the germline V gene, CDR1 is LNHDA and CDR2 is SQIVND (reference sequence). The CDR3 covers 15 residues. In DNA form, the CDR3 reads TGTGCCAGTGGAATCCCCACAGGAGCTAACTATGGCTACACCTTC. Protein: CASGIPTGANYGYTF. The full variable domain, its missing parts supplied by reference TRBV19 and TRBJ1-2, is DGGITQSPKYLFRKEGQNVTLSCEQNLNHDAMYWYRQDPGQGLRLIYYSQIVNDFQKGDIAEGYSVSREKKESFPLTVTSAQKNPTAFYLCASGIPTGANYGYTFGSGTRLTVV.

This CDR3 reads CASSENVSGNTIYF. CDR3 DNA sequence: TGTGCCAGTAGCGAGAATGTTTCTGGAAACACCATATATTTT. The chain is built from TRBV19 and TRBJ1-3, with D unresolved. The CDR3 is made up of 14 amino acids. Germline-derived CDR1 and CDR2 are LNHDA and SQIVND (reference sequence). Trimming stripped 6 bases from V and 1 base from J, with 10 bases between.

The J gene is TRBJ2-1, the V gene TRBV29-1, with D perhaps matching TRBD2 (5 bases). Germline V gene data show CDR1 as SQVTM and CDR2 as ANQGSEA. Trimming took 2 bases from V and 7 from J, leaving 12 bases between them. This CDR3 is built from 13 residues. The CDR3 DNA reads TGCAGCGTTGAAATCGGACCGGGGAATGAGCAGTTCTTC. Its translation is CSVEIGPGNEQFF.

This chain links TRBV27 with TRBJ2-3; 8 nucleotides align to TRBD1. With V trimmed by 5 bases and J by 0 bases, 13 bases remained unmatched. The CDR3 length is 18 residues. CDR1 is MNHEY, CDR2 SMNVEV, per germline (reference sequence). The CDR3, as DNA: TGTGCCAGCAGTCCCTATAGGCGGGGACAGGCTAGCACAGATACGCAGTATTTT. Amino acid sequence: CASSPYRRGQASTDTQYF.

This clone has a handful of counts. In DNA form, the CDR3 reads TGTGCCAGCAGCTCACAGAGATACACTGAAGCTTTCTTT. Its translation: CASSSQRYTEAFF. J is TRBJ1-1 and V is TRBV7-6; D is unclear. Trimming stripped 4 bases from V and 3 bases from J, with 9 bases between. Germline assignment: CDR1 SGHVS and CDR2 FNYEAQ. CDR3 size: 13 residues.

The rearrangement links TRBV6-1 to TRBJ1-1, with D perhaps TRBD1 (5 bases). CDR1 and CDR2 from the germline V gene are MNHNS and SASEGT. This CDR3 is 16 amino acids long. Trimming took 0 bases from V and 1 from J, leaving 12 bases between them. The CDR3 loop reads CASSEAAVGGNTEAFF. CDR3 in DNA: TGTGCCAGCAGTGAAGCGGCGGTGGGGGGGAACACTGAAGCTTTCTTT.

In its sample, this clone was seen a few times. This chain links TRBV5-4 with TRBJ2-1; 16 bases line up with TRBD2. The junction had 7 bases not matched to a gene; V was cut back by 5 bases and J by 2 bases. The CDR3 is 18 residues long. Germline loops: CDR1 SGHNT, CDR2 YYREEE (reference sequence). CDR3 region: CASSSGLAGGNPYNEQFF. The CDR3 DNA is TGTGCCAGCAGTTCGGGACTAGCGGGGGGGAACCCCTACAATGAGCAGTTCTTC.

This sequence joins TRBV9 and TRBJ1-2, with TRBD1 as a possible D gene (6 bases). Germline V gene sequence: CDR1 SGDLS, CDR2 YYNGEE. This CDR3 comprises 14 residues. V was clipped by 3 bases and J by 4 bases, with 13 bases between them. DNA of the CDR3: TGTGCCAGCAGCGCACACAGGGAGGGCTATGGCTACACCTTC. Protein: CASSAHREGYGYTF.

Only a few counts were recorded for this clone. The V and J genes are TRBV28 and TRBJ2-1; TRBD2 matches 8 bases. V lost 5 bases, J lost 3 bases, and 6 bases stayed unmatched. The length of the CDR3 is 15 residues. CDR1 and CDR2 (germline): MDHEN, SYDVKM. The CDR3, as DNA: TGTGCCAGCAGTCCCGGGGGGGCCAACTACAATGAGCAGTTCTTC. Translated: CASSPGGANYNEQFF.

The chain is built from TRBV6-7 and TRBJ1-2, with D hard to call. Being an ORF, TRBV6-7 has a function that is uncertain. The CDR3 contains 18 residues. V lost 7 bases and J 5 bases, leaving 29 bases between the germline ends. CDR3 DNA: TGTGCCAGCACTCTGTGGCCTCCATTCACCCCGCAACCTTATGGCTACACCTTC. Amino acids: CASTLWPPFTPQPYGYTF.

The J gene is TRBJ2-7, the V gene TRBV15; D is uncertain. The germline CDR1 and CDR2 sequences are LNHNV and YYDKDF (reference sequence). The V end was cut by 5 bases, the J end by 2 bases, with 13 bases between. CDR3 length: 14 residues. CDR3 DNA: TGTGCCACCAGCTCAAGATACACGACCTACGAGCAGTACTTC. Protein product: CATSSRYTTYEQYF.